This T cell receptor beta chain appears in the sequencing data of a study of blood T cells in healthy people across ages. Study as a whole: About one barcoded beta molecule per two T cells was captured by template switching.

Germline V gene lookup returns CDR1 SQVTM and CDR2 ANQGSEA. This CDR3 is built from 13 residues. The V end lost 6 bases, the J end lost 4 bases, and 13 bases lay between the germline ends. The study's findings and limits: Without sorted subsets, naive and antigen-experienced compartments could not be conclusively compared.

This clonotype occurred a few times. Its antigen is still unknown. PCR was performed a second time for about 7 to 12 cycles using a sample-barcoded 5' primer and a J-beta primer mix. TCRdb used MiXCR to reprocess the 5' RACE reads, holding one entry per CDR3 protein. The data contain 1.5 million to 1.8 million distinct CDR3 sequences, approximately 43% of them singletons. V gene TRBV29-1 combines with J gene TRBJ1-5; tentative D call: TRBD1 (6 bases). This receptor was obtained from a woman younger than 30 in good health. The specimen sequenced was blood. In nucleotides, the CDR3 is TGCAGCGTCTGGACAGTGGGTAATCAGCCCCAGCATTTT. Translation: CSVWTVGNQPQHF.